This entry features one TCR beta chain sequence. The antigen is not known. This table comes from immunoSEQ multiplex PCR, and its TCRdb copy is limited to in-frame clones, with some not included. This sample carries fewer than 130,000 clones, over 85% of them seen once, and the ten largest clones take roughly 15%. The germline V and J ends were trimmed by 6 bases and 0 bases, with 12 bases remaining between them. CDR3 size: 15 residues. Germline CDR1 and CDR2: LGHDT and YNNKEL (reference sequence). The data were obtained in a study of T cell responses to AZD1222 COVID-19 vaccine. Study-wide results and caveats: Mostly white British, mostly female donors; authors suggested clonal diversity may be underestimated. In the spike-specific TCR repertoire, nearly half reportedly target unmutated variant regions. The number of AZD1222 recipients seropositive at baseline was only five to seven.

The TCR sequence derives from an adult who received the AZD1222 COVID-19 vaccine. The material sequenced was peripheral blood, taken 28 days after the second AZD1222 dose. The V and J genes are TRBV3-1 (or the pseudogene TRBV3-2) and TRBJ1-5; the D is unclear. This CDR3 is CASSLGLPSNQPQHF. CDR3 coding DNA: TGTGCCAGCAGTCTAGGACTTCCTAGCAATCAGCCCCAGCATTTT.